Presented here are 16 T cell receptor beta chains from one specimen sequenced in a study of metastatic and nonmetastatic thyroid tumors. Thyroid surgery took place with no prior treatment in any patient. TCRdb redid the clone calls on the PCR reads using MiXCR. The repertoire has about 92,000 clones, 14% to 15% of them found once; the top ten carry about 3.6%. Sequenced sample: blood. These receptors came from a female donor with papillary thyroid cancer or a benign thyroid nodule (not recorded which). Some clones in this sample may be carry-over from other donors' samples.

Ten or more counts support this clone. A much larger clone lies a single base off, so this may be a read error. This specimen includes other DNA sequences encoding the same CDR3. The chain couples TRBV28 to TRBJ1-2; no clear D gene. Germline V gene data show CDR1 as MDHEN and CDR2 as SYDVKM. With 6 bases removed from V and 2 bases from J, the gap between germline ends came to 13 bases. This CDR3 contains 14 residues. The CDR3: CASRHSIWNYGYTF. The DNA of the CDR3 is TGTGCCAGCAGACATTCGATCTGGAACTATGGCTACACCTTC.

This clone was seen at least ten times. Its ends do not fully match the called genes, so a read error is possible. Other nucleotide sequences in the sample specify the same CDR3. V gene TRBV4-1 combines with J gene TRBJ2-7, with 7 bases lining up with TRBD1. This CDR3 is 14 amino acids long. The germline gives CDR1 MGHRA, CDR2 YSYEKL. CDR3 nucleotide sequence: TGCGCCAGTAGCCAAGGCAGACAGGGCTACGAGCAGTACTTC. Amino acids: CASSQGRQGYEQYF.

This clone was seen a handful of times. The chain employs TRBV6-1 and TRBJ1-1; no firm D call. Germline lookup yields CDR1 MNHNS and CDR2 SASEGT. V dropped 2 bases and J dropped 0 bases, with 7 bases sitting between them. This CDR3 region has 14 residues. The CDR3 DNA sequence: TGTGCCAGCAGTGAATGGATATTGAACACTGAAGCTTTCTTT. It specifies CASSEWILNTEAFF.

This clone was detected many times. The chain joins TRBV28 to TRBJ2-3, with D possibly TRBD2 on 5 matching bases. Germline V CDR1 and CDR2: MDHEN, SYDVKM. V was shortened by 5 bases and J by 3 bases, with 12 bases between the two germline ends. The CDR3 sequence is 14 residues long. The CDR3 loop is CASSAPSLTDTQYF. DNA of the CDR3: TGTGCCAGCAGTGCTCCTAGCCTAACAGATACGCAGTATTTT.

The sample holds many counts of this clone. The chain links TRBV28 to TRBJ1-3; 7 bases match TRBD1. The CDR3 loop spans 14 amino acids. Germline lookup yields CDR1 MDHEN and CDR2 SYDVKM. Trimming at V came to 5 bases and at J to 7 bases, leaving 8 bases not matched to a gene. The CDR3 region has the DNA TGTGCCAGCAGTCTCCGGGACAGTGGGAACACCATATATTTT. This translates into CASSLRDSGNTIYF.

This clone was counted ten times or more. The chain recombines TRBV10-3 with TRBJ1-2; 8 positions match TRBD1. Germline loops: CDR1 ENHRY, CDR2 SYGVKD. The CDR3 consists of 14 residues. V lost 3 bases to trimming and J lost 4 bases; unmatched junction nucleotides: 4. DNA of the CDR3: TGTGCCATCAGTGACGGACAGGGCGGCTATGGCTACACCTTC. Translation: CAISDGQGGYGYTF.

This clone came up many times. The same CDR3 can be traced to other DNA sequences in this sample. This chain links TRBV9 with TRBJ1-2; D ambiguous. The CDR3 covers 17 residues. Trimming cost V 3 bases and J 6 bases, with 24 bases left between them. From germline, CDR1 is SGDLS and CDR2 YYNGEE. The CDR3 nucleotides read TGTGCCAGCAGCGCATTCGGGCCTCAAATGCGCGTCGATGGCTACACCTTC. Protein product: CASSAFGPQMRVDGYTF.

The chain has TRBV6-1 and TRBJ1-5; 9 nucleotides match TRBD1. After removal of 6 bases from V and 9 bases from J, the junction contained 6 bases not matched to a gene. The CDR3 loop spans 13 amino acids. From germline, CDR1 is MNHNS and CDR2 SASEGT. CDR3 amino acids: CASRQGAYPPQHF. For the CDR3, the DNA is TGTGCCAGCAGACAGGGGGCATATCCGCCCCAGCATTTT.

This clone was seen many times. The CDR3 DNA sequence: TGTGCCAGCAGGAAACGGGACAGCTACAATGAGCAGTTCTTC. Translating gives CASRKRDSYNEQFF. The chain recombines TRBV27 with TRBJ2-1; 7 bases align to TRBD1. The V gene's germline CDR1 is MNHEY and CDR2 SMNVEV (reference sequence). The V gene end was trimmed by 6 bases and the J gene end by 3 bases; junction bases not matched to a gene: 5. The CDR3 runs 14 residues.

This clone has ten or more counts. This chain uses TRBV13 with TRBJ2-1, with a weak D call TRBD2 (5 bases). Germline CDR1 and CDR2: PRHDT and FYEKMQ (reference sequence). V dropped 0 bases and J dropped 7 bases, with 10 bases sitting between them. The CDR3 length is 14 residues. The CDR3 sequence: CASSLGGVINEQFF. Written as DNA, the CDR3 is TGTGCCAGCAGCTTAGGCGGGGTCATAAATGAGCAGTTCTTC.

To note about this clone: A read error is possible here, since a much larger clone lies one base away. The chain combines TRBV4-1 with TRBJ2-1; D perhaps matches TRBD1 (5 bases). The CDR3 runs 19 residues. CDR1 is MGHRA and CDR2 is YSYEKL in the germline V gene. The V and J ends lost 7 bases and 4 bases respectively, with 29 bases between them. CDR3 bases: TGCGCCAGCATCCCCGCGGCACCAGCTACTAAAAGGGGATACAATGAGCAGTTCTTC. It codes for CASIPAAPATKRGYNEQFF.

This clone was picked up many times. The rearrangement joins TRBV6-2 or TRBV6-3 to TRBJ2-5; D is ambiguous. Trimming removed 0 bases at V and 0 bases at J, with 8 bases between. This CDR3 has 15 amino acids. The germline CDR1 and CDR2 sequences are MNHEY and SVGEGT. The CDR3 here is CASSYSSRNQETQYF. DNA of the CDR3: TGTGCCAGCAGTTACTCCAGCCGAAACCAAGAGACCCAGTACTTC.

CDR3 sequence: CASSYSIRGGWNSPLHF. CDR3 DNA sequence: TGTGCCAGCAGTTACTCAATCCGGGGAGGGTGGAATTCACCCCTCCACTTT. This sequence joins TRBV6-2 or TRBV6-3 and TRBJ1-6; D gene unclear. CDR3 length: 17 residues. Germline CDR1 is MNHEY and CDR2 is SVGEGT. V lost 0 bases to trimming and J lost 7 bases, with 16 bases between them.

Notes on this clone: Other nucleotide sequences in the sample specify the same CDR3. V and J are TRBV5-4 and TRBJ2-3, with unresolved D. V was pared by 4 bases and J by 5 bases, with 17 bases between. Germline V CDR1 and CDR2: SGHNT, YYREEE (reference sequence). The CDR3 length is 15 residues. DNA for the CDR3: TGTGCCAGCAGCCCCCGTCCTGCCACGGGAGATACGCAGTATTTT. This translates into CASSPRPATGDTQYF.

This clone was seen repeatedly, ten times or more. The rearrangement links TRBV4-1 to TRBJ2-7; perhaps TRBD1 as D (5 bases). The CDR3 extends over 14 amino acids. Between the trimmed V and J ends, which lost 4 bases and 5 bases, there was a span of 15 bases. Germline CDR1 MGHRA, CDR2 YSYEKL. The CDR3, as DNA: TGCGCCAGCAGCCCCGCCGCCCGACAGAACGAGCAGTACTTC. Translating it yields CASSPAARQNEQYF.

This clone was observed at least ten times. The chain combines TRBV5-5 with TRBJ2-7; D gene uncertain. The V and J ends lost 4 bases and 2 bases respectively, with 16 bases between them. Germline V gene lookup returns CDR1 SGHKS and CDR2 YYEKEE (reference sequence). The CDR3 runs 15 residues. CDR3 sequence reads: CASSPRPTFTYEQYF. CDR3 sequence (DNA): TGTGCCAGCAGCCCCAGGCCTACTTTTACCTACGAGCAGTACTTC.